One T cell receptor beta chain is described in this entry. In this sample, this clonotype turned up many times. Its antigen is currently not known. No quality values exist for individual bases; no much larger clone is one base distant. The library came from PCR. The sequencing machine was an Illumina HiSeq 2500. To normalize quantification of the TCRbeta repertoire, the TCR libraries were built with molecular barcoding that relied on unique molecular identifiers. TCRdb itself trimmed the public reads at Q25 with fastp, ran MiXCR and retained productive beta chains. Rows merge per CDR3 protein into single entries with the most common DNA and genes. The sample yields around 250,000 distinct CDR3 sequences; roughly 9.5% were counted once. The ten largest clones take up 10% of the sample. This specimen belongs to a study of T-cell reconstitution after alpha-beta-depleted transplantation in children (dated by TCRdb to 2016 to 2017). Looking at the study overall: The study quantitatively tracked T-cell immune reconstitution after TCRalphabeta/CD19-depleted allogeneic hematopoietic cell transplantation in children using TCR repertoire profiling.

Counted from cysteine to phenylalanine, this CDR3 has 19 amino acids. CDR3 DNA only is kept here, 57 bases in frame from base 1. The V end gives up 1 base and the J end 5 bases, leaving 17 bases in the junction not matched to a gene. CDR1 and CDR2 were assigned from the germline V gene as SGHAT and FQNNGV. The sequencing here drew on PBMCs from the stem cell graft donor, taken from the stem cell graft. The rearrangement joined TRBV11-2 to TRBJ2-5; the central 9 bases match TRBD2. The clonotype was recovered from a human donor who donated a stem cell graft to a child with SCID. The CDR3 in this case is CASSLGVRRGGGSMETQYF. The DNA is TGTGCCAGCAGCTTAGGAGTGAGGCGGGGGGGAGGATCGATGGAGACCCAGTACTTC.